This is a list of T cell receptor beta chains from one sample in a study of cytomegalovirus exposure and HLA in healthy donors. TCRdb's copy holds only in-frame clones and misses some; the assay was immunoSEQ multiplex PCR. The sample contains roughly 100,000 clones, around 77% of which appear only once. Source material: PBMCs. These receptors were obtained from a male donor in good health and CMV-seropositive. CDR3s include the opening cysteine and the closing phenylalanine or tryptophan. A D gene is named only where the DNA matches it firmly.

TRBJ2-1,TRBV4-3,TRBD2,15,CASSQGSSGVNEQFF
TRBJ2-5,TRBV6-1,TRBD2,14,CASTQGSGSETQYF
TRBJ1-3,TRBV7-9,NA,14,CASSLSSTENTIYF
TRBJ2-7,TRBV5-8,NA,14,CASSLGAGIGEQYF
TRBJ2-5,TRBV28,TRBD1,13,CASSDRASADQYF
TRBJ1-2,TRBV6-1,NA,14,CASSADRANYGYTF
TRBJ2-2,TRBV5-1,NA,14,CASSLGQIPGELFF
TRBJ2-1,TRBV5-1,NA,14,CASSLLGAYNEQFF
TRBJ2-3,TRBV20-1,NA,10,CSVLANTQYF
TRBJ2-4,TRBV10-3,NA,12,CAISEARDSQYF
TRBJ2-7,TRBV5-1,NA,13,CASSSYANYEQYF
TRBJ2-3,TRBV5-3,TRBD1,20,CARSLIVSGQGPKGTDTQYF
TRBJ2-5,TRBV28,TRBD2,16,CASSLRGSGRQETQYF
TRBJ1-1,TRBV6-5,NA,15,CASSYSGRASTEAFF
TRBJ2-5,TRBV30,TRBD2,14,CAWSGLAGGETQYF
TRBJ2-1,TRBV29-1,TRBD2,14,CSAKRLAGLNEQFF
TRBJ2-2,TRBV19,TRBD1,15,CATDTGTGFLGELFF
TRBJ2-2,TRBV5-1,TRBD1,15,CASSLEGADTGELFF
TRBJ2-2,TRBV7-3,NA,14,CASSPGLLTGELFF
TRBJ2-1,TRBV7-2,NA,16,CASSLVAELRNNEQFF
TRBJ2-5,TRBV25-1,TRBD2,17,CASSEAELAGEEETQYF
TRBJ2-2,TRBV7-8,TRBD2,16,CASSFMTSGNPGELFF
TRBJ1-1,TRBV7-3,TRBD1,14,CASSLRQGETEAFF
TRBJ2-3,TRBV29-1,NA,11,CSVAGTDTQYF
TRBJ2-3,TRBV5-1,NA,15,CASSLGDRRADTQYF
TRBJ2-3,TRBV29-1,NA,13,CSVWWTNTDTQYF
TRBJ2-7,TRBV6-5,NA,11,CASSYQGFQYF
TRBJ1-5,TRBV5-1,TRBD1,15,CASSLGQGGNQPQHF
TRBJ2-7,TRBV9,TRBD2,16,CASSSRQREFLCEQYF
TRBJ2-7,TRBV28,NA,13,CASSLDRLYEQYF
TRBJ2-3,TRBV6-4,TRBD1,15,CASSVQEGATDTQYF
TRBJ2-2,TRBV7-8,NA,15,CASSLPGSDTGELFF
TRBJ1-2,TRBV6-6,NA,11,CASNRGDGYTF
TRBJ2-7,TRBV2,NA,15,CASSEGAGPENEQYF
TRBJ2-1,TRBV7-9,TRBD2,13,CASSLSGGNEQFF
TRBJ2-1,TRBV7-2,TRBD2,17,CASSLGLAGGSYNEQFF
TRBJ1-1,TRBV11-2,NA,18,CASSRGRDNLLMNTEAFF
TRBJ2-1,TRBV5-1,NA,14,CASSARTGHNEQFF
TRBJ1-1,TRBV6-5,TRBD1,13,CASSRTGGTEAFF
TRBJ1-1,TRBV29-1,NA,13,CSVTKTPGTEAFF
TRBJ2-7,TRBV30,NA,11,CASGSTYEQYF
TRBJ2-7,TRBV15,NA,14,CATSYSGNSYEQYF
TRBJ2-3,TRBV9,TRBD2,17,CASSATILAGDTDTQYF